This record covers a single TCR beta chain. Data came from immunoSEQ multiplex PCR; TCRdb stores just in-frame clones and leaves some out. The sample has around 190,000 clones, over 80% seen once. These data belong to a study of blood T cell repertoires in COVID-19. Study summary: Samples came from the United States, Italy and Spain, spanning acute and convalescent COVID-19.

The V gene end was trimmed by 0 bases and the J gene end by 0 bases; junction bases not matched to a gene: 5. Germline assignment: CDR1 MNHEY and CDR2 SMNVEV (reference sequence). The CDR3 runs to 16 residues. The chain recombines TRBV27 with TRBJ2-7; 7 positions agree with TRBD1. Sequencing input: PBMCs or T cells enriched from blood (not recorded which). This sequence originates from a woman between 25 and 40 years old who had been exposed to COVID-19. CDR3 sequence: CASSLSPRGNSYEQYF. The CDR3 nucleotides read TGTGCCAGCAGTTTATCCCCCAGGGGGAACTCCTACGAGCAGTACTTC.